Listed below are T cell receptor beta chains from one sample, sequenced in a study of CD8 T cells in Susac syndrome. Via MiXCR, TCRdb re-called the immunoSEQ multiplex PCR reads, giving one row per CDR3 protein. The table records tens of thousands of distinct CDR3 sequences, 94% of them present only once. The sample comprised CD8+ T cells from PBMCs. These receptors were taken from a human donor in good health. The conserved cysteine and the conserved F or W are not part of the CDR3 here. Clone size appears in some rows only: once, few, many, or a class for an expanded clone.

V gene	clone size	CDR3 protein
TRBV4-1	-	ASSQSWDVQPQH
TRBV28	-	ASSFEAGSSYNEQF
TRBV28	-	ASSFRGGYGYT
TRBV7-9	-	ASRLAQRETQY
TRBV27	-	ASSGSPILYGYT
TRBV7-8	-	ASSLRGLAEAF
TRBV20-1	-	SASGRFTDTQY
TRBV20-1	-	SAGEAF
TRBV2	-	ASLKGVTAKNIQY
TRBV9	-	ASSVGQRSYEQY
TRBV13	-	ASTRGRTEAF
TRBV7-2	-	ASSLGTDLYGYT
TRBV9	-	ASSGPGYT
TRBV20-1	-	SARYRGNTEAF
TRBV6-2/TRBV6-3	-	ASSRQGYQETQY
TRBV7-9	-	ASSPTGDGNEKLF
TRBV27	once	ASSLGDSHNSPLH
TRBV24-1	-	ATRDNLQETQY
TRBV9	-	ASRGGGEQF
TRBV3-1	-	ASSDRGTEAF
TRBV29-1	-	SGGRVGYGYT
TRBV4-3	-	ASSQGLFLNTEAF
TRBV3-1	-	ASSRVPTGARRPPQH
TRBV13	-	ASSLVRGDVPYEQY
TRBV11-2	-	ASSSDRGGGRSYNEQF
TRBV9	-	ASSAGTGGPETQY